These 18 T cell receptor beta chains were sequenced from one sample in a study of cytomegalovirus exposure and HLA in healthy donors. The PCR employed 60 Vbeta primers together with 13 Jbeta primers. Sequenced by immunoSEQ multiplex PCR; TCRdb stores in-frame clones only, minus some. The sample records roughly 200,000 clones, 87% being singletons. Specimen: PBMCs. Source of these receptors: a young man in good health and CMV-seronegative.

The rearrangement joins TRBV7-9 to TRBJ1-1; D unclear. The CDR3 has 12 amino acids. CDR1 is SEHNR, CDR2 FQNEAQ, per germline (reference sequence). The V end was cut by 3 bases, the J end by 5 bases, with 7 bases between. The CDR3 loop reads CASSFVRTEAFF. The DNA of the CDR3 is TGTGCCAGCAGCTTCGTGCGGACTGAAGCTTTCTTT.

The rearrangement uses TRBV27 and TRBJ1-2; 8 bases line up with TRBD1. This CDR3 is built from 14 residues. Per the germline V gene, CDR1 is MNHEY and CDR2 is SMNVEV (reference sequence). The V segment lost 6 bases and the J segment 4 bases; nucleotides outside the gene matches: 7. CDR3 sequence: CASSPAGTGYGYTF. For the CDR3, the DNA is TGTGCCAGCAGCCCTGCCGGGACAGGCTATGGCTACACCTTC.

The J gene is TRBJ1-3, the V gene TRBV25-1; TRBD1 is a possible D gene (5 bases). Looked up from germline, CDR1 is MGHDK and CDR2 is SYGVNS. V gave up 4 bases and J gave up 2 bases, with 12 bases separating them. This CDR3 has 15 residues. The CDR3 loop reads CASSGGVGPGNTIYF. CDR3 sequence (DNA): TGTGCCAGCAGTGGCGGGGTGGGGCCTGGAAACACCATATATTTT.

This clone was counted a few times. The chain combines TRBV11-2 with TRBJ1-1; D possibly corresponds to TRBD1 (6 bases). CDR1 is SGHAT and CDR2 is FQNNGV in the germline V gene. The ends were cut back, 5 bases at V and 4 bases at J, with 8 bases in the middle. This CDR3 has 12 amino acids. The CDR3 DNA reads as TGTGCCAGCAGCACACAGGGCACTGAAGCTTTCTTT. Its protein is CASSTQGTEAFF.

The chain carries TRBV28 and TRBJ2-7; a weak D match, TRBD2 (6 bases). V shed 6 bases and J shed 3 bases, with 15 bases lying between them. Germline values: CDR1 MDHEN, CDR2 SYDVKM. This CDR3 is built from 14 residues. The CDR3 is CASSSGLIHYEQYF. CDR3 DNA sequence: TGTGCCAGCAGCTCGGGACTGATCCACTACGAGCAGTACTTC.

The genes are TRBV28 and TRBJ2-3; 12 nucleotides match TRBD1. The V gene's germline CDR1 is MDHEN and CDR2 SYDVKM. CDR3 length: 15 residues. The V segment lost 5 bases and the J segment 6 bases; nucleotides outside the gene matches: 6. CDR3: CASSPGTGGQDTQYF. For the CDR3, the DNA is TGTGCCAGCAGTCCCGGGACAGGGGGCCAGGATACGCAGTATTTT.

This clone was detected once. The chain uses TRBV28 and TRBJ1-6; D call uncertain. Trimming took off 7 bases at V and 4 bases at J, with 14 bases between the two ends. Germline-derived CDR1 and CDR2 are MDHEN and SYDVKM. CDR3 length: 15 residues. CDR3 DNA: TGTGCCAGCACTCGATCGGGAGGATATAATTCACCCCTCCACTTT. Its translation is CASTRSGGYNSPLHF. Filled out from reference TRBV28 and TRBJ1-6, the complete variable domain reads DVKVTQSSRYLVKRTGEKVFLECVQDMDHENMFWYRQDPGLGLRLIYFSYDVKMKEKGDIPEGYSVSREKKERFSLILESASTNQTSMYLCASTRSGGYNSPLHFGNGTRLTVT.

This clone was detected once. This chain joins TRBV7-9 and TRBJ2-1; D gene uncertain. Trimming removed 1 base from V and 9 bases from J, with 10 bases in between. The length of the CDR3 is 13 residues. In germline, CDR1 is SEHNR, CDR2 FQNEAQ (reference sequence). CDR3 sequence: CASSLDQAGEQFF. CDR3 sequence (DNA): TGTGCCAGCAGCTTAGATCAGGCAGGTGAGCAGTTCTTC.

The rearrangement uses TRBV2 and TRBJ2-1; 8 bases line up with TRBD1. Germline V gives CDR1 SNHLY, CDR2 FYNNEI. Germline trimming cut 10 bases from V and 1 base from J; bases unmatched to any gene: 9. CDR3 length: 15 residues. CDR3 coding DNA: TGTGCCACGACAGGGGATCGTATATCCTACAATGAGCAGTTCTTC. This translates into CATTGDRISYNEQFF. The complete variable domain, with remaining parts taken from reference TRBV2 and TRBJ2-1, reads EPEVTQTPSHQVTQMGQEVILRCVPISNHLYFYWYRQILGQKVEFLVSFYNNEISEKSEIFDDQFSVERPDGSNFTLKIRSTKLEDSAMYFCATTGDRISYNEQFFGPGTRLTVL.

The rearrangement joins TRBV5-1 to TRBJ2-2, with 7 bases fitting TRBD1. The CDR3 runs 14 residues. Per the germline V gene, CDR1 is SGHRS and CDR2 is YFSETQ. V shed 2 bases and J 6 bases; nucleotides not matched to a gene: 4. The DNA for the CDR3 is TGCGCCAGCAGCTTCGTGACAGGGCCCGGGGAGCTGTTTTTT. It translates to CASSFVTGPGELFF.

The CDR3 region is CASSYERSQPQHF. CDR3 bases: TGTGCCAGTAGTTATGAGCGGAGTCAGCCCCAGCATTTT. The chain links TRBV19 to TRBJ1-5; the D is unclear. Germline V lookup: CDR1 LNHDA, CDR2 SQIVND (reference sequence). This CDR3 comprises 13 residues. Trimming removed 5 bases at V and 6 bases at J, with 11 bases between.

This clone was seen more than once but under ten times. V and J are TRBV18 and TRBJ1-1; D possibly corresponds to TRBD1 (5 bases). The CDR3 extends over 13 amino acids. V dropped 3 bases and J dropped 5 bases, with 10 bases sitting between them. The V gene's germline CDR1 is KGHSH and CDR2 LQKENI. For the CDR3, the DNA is TGTGCCAGCTCACCTACGGAGGGGACTGAAGCTTTCTTT. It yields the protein CASSPTEGTEAFF. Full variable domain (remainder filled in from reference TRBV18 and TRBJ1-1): NAGVMQNPRHLVRRRGQEARLRCSPMKGHSHVYWYRQLPEEGLKFMVYLQKENIIDESGMPKERFSAEFPKEGPSILRIQQVVRGDSAAYFCASSPTEGTEAFFGQGTRLTVV.

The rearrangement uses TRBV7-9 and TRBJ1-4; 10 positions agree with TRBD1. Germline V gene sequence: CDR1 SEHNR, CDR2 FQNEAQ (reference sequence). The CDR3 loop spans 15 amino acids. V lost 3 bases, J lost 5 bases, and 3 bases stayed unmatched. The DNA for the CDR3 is TGTGCCAGCAGCTTCTTGACAGGGGGCAATGAAAAACTGTTTTTT. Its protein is CASSFLTGGNEKLFF.

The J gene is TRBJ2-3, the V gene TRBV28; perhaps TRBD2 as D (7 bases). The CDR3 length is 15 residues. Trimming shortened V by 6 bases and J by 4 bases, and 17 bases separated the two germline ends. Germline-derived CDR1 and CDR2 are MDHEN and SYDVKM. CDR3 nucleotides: TGTGCCAGCAGCCGTTCGGGGCGGGGGCCAGATACGCAGTATTTT. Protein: CASSRSGRGPDTQYF.

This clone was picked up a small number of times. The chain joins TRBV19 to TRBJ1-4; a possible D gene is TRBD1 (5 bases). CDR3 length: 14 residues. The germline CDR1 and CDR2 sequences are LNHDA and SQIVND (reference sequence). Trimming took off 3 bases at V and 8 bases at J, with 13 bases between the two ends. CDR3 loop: CASSIVRAGEKLFF. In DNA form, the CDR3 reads TGTGCCAGTAGTATCGTCAGGGCAGGCGAAAAACTGTTTTTT.

CDR3 coding DNA: TGTGCCAGCATCCCCGGAGGACTAGCGGGGTCCGGTGAGCAGTTCTTC. Translating gives CASIPGGLAGSGEQFF. V gene TRBV11-1 combines with J gene TRBJ2-1; 12 nucleotides line up with TRBD2. Trimming took 7 bases from V and 9 from J; bases not matched to a gene: 13. The CDR3 contains 16 residues. Germline V gives CDR1 SGHAT, CDR2 FQDESV (reference sequence).

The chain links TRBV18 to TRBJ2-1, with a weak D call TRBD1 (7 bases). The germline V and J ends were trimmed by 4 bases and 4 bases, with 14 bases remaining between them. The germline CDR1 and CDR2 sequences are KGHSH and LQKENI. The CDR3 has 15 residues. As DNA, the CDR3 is TGTGCCAGCTCACTAGACAGGGCGGGGTACAATGAGCAGTTCTTC. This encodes CASSLDRAGYNEQFF. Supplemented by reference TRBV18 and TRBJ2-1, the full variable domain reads NAGVMQNPRHLVRRRGQEARLRCSPMKGHSHVYWYRQLPEEGLKFMVYLQKENIIDESGMPKERFSAEFPKEGPSILRIQQVVRGDSAAYFCASSLDRAGYNEQFFGPGTRLTVL.

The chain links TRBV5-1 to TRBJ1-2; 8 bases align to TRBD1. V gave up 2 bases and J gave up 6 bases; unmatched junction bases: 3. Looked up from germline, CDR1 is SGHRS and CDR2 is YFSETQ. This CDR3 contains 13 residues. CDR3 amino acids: CASSFEDRDGYTF. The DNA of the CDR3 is TGCGCCAGCAGCTTCGAGGACAGGGATGGCTACACCTTC.